The clone carrying this T cell receptor (beta chain) was observed once. The antigen remains unidentified. This entry belongs to a study of tumor-infiltrating lymphocytes in localized non-small cell lung cancer. As for the study in general: Patients included smokers and never-smokers with various histologies, some sampled after neoadjuvant chemotherapy. Study outcomes and limitations: Tumors had more T cell infiltration than uninvolved lung, per TCRbeta sequencing and CD3 counts. Technical variation could not be separated from intratumor heterogeneity here. Tumor T-cell fraction was not associated with recurrence-free survival.

Assay used: immunoSEQ multiplex PCR; TCRdb lists only in-frame clones, some missing. The table includes 20,000 to 30,000 clones, roughly 73% detected once. The sample taken for sequencing was lung tumor tissue. This receptor was taken from a human donor with non-small cell lung cancer.

The CDR3 nucleotides read TGTGCCAGCAGCTTGTGGGGGGGCGATGGCGGCTACACCTTC. Translating it yields CASSLWGGDGGYTF. This chain connects TRBV5-4 to TRBJ1-2; D might be TRBD1 (6 bases). Trimming shortened V by 1 base and J by 8 bases, and 15 bases separated the two germline ends. The CDR3 sequence is 14 residues long. Per the germline V gene, CDR1 is SGHNT and CDR2 is YYREEE (reference sequence).